This paragraph covers one T cell receptor beta chain sequence. Its antigen has not been determined. Nothing much larger sits one base from this clone, and base qualities are not available. The data were taken from a study of shared clonotypes between healthy human individuals (TCRdb year 2020). With regard to the full study: A few men and two women, aged 18 to 49 years, made up the cohort. The study deeply sequenced blood TCR repertoires of about 5 healthy adults to estimate repertoire size and the extent of clonotype sharing between individuals. To increase sequencing depth and limit assay-specific biases, different laboratories used diverse techniques to prepare libraries and sequence TCR repertoires. Per donor, leukapheresis produced somewhere between about 0.94 and 9 billion PBMCs. Results and caveats for the whole study, not just this receptor: Sampling was restricted to blood, and TCR repertoires in tissue are likely to differ from TCR repertoires in blood. Because the study included a small number of donors, the genetic and exposure-history diversity represented was limited. Based on pairwise subsampling, the degree of clonotype sharing among donors was expected to be affected by sequencing depth.

CDR1 is given as PRHDT and CDR2 as FYEKMQ, both from the germline V gene (reference sequence). Trimming removed 5 bases from V and 3 bases from J; the gene matches leave 8 bases unexplained. The cysteine opens and the phenylalanine closes a CDR3 of 15 amino acids. The DNA shown is the 45-base CDR3, in frame from base 1. Using the deep immunoSEQ assay, TCR CDR3 regions were amplified from genomic DNA by multiplex PCR. Extracted genomic DNA from each cell subset was spread evenly across all wells of several immunoSEQ 96-well plates, with each plate serving as a replicate. For unsorted PBMC, around 330 ng genomic DNA, equal to roughly 33,000 T cell genomes, was loaded into each replicate PCR. Ten immunoSEQ deep assay plates were used to sequence the unsorted PBMC genomic DNA. The purified libraries were quantified using a Qubit 3.0 fluorometer, sized with a Bioanalyzer 2100, and then quantified again using the KAPA Library Quantification kit. Every immunoSEQ 96-well plate was sequenced on a separate single-read 150-cycle Illumina NextSeq 550 flow cell. As for the authors' bioinformatics: Because the immunoSEQ output held only junctional sequences and lacked quality scores, the filtering could not match the filtering applied to full-length reads. Sequences were annotated with PyIR, a Python wrapper for IgBLAST v1.9, using IMGT germline references to assign V/J genes and CDR3. Reads with weak V/J assignments (E-value above 1e-6), missing CDR3, stop codons, out-of-frame junctions, or ambiguous translated residues were removed. V3J clonotypes were defined as sequences sharing the same inferred V gene, J gene, and CDR3 amino acid sequence. Percentage overlap between repertoires was calculated by dividing the number of shared unique clonotypes by the size of the smaller repertoire. RTK rarefaction, the Chao1 estimator, and Recon v2.1 estimates of unobserved clonotypes were used to assess repertoire richness. Sourced from immuneACCESS, this table was stored by TCRdb with only in-frame sequences that have V and J called. A share of the clones is absent; for the studies checked, an unresolved V gene accounts for under half, and the remainder has no known explanation. V and J calls and clone size come straight from that table; D and trimming were deduced from the DNA. The sample includes about 87,000 clones, with less than 50% observed a single time. Together, the top ten hold around 16% of the sample.

Donors were healthy HIV-negative adults with no recently reported acute infections or vaccinations. Every donor was a Caucasian adult living in Nashville, Tennessee, USA. For unsorted samples, 90 million or so PBMCs were counted and genomic DNA was extracted with the QIAamp DNA Blood Mini kit. Blood was obtained by leukapheresis, after which PBMCs were separated by Ficoll-Histopaque density gradient centrifugation and cryopreserved in liquid nitrogen vapor phase. The source is a woman aged 40 to 50 in good health. Some clones in this sample may be carry-over from other donors' samples. The V gene is TRBV13 and the J gene is TRBJ2-7; 9 bases in the middle match TRBD1. The sample was PBMCs. The CDR3 protein sequence reads: CASSARGQGHYEQYF. The bases are TGTGCCAGCAGCGCCCGCGGACAGGGGCACTACGAGCAGTACTTC.